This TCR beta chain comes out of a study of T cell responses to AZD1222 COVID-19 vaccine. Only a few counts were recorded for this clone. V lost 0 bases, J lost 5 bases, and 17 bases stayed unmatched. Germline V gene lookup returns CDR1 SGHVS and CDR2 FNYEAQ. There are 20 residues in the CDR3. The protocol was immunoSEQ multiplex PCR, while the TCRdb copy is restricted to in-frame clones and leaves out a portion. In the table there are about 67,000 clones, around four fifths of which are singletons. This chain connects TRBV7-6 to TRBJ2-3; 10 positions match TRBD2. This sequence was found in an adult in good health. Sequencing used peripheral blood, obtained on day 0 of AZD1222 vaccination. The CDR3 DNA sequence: TGTGCCAGCAGCTTAGCTAGCGGGGGGAGAGAACGTGTAGTGGAAGATACGCAGTATTTT. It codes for CASSLASGGRERVVEDTQYF.